The 20 T cell receptor beta chains presented below share a single source sample, sequenced in a study of T cells in Graves' hyperthyroidism and ophthalmopathy. Researchers amplified the TCR beta CDR3 regions from RNA transcripts. The TCR CDR3 was amplified in a first-round RT-PCR using the HTBI primer set. TCRdb re-called the multiplex PCR reads with MiXCR, one entry per CDR3 protein. In the table there are roughly 420,000 distinct CDR3 sequences, approximately 14% of which are singletons. Sequences were obtained from blood. These receptors all come from a woman aged 18-30 years with Graves' hyperthyroidism.

The CDR3 loop is CSARRNVWGHPYGYTF. The CDR3 DNA reads TGCAGTGCTAGAAGAAATGTTTGGGGACATCCCTATGGCTACACCTTC. The chain uses TRBV20-1 and TRBJ1-2; D is perhaps TRBD1 (6 bases). This CDR3 comprises 16 residues. The germline V and J ends were trimmed by 2 bases and 4 bases, with 20 bases remaining between them. Germline assignment: CDR1 DFQATT and CDR2 SNEGSKA (reference sequence).

This clonotype was observed at least ten times. This rearrangement joins TRBV12-3 or TRBV12-4 to TRBJ2-3; D is unresolved. Trimming left V 5 bases short and J 5 bases short, with 17 bases between. The CDR3 is 15 residues long. The CDR3 coding sequence is TGTGCCAGCAGTAGCGACAACGATTGGGGAGATACGCAGTATTTT. This sequence encodes CASSSDNDWGDTQYF.

This clonotype was counted a few times. A read error is possible here, since a much larger clone lies one base away. This rearrangement joins TRBV11-2 to TRBJ2-3, with 7 bases lining up with TRBD2. The CDR3 is 16 residues long. Germline V gene lookup returns CDR1 SGHAT and CDR2 FQNNGV. DNA of the CDR3: TGTGCCAGCAGCCCTCTCGCGGGAGCAAGCACAGATACGCAGTGTTTT. Translation: CASSPLAGASTDTQCF.

In its sample, this clonotype was seen a few times. The chain has TRBV6-5 and TRBJ2-2, with 9 bases aligning to TRBD2. V lost 0 bases, J lost 9 bases, and 8 bases stayed unmatched. The CDR3 spans 16 residues. Germline CDR1 MNHEY, CDR2 SVGAGI. For the CDR3, the DNA is TGTGCCAGCAGTTACTCGTTTAGCGGGAGTGCAAGGGAGCTGTTTTTT. Amino acid sequence: CASSYSFSGSARELFF.

The chain combines TRBV7-2 with TRBJ2-7; the D gene is possibly TRBD2 (6 bases). The CDR3 contains 15 residues. Trimming removed 2 bases from V and 2 bases from J, with 13 bases in between. The V gene's germline CDR1 is SGHTA and CDR2 FQGNSA. This CDR3 is CASSLRLVLAYEQYF. CDR3 in DNA: TGTGCCAGCAGCTTACGACTAGTCCTTGCCTACGAGCAGTACTTC.

This clonotype was counted at least ten times. The chain combines TRBV20-1 with TRBJ1-2; 11 positions match TRBD1. The CDR3 spans 13 residues. Germline V CDR1 and CDR2: DFQATT, SNEGSKA (reference sequence). V shed 6 bases, J shed 7 bases, and the junction held 7 bases outside the gene matches. DNA of the CDR3: TGCAGTGCCCCGGACAGGGGGCATGGTGGCTACACCTTC. Residues: CSAPDRGHGGYTF.

Many counts were recorded for this clonotype. The chain is built from TRBV20-1 and TRBJ2-5; D remains unclear. Looked up from germline, CDR1 is DFQATT and CDR2 is SNEGSKA (reference sequence). There are 11 residues in the CDR3. V was cut by 6 bases and J by 1 base, with 6 bases left in between. The CDR3 region is CSARTQETQYF. The CDR3 DNA reads as TGCAGTGCGAGAACCCAAGAGACCCAGTACTTC.

This clonotype was observed at least ten times. The chain joins TRBV27 to TRBJ2-3; 7 bases are a match to TRBD2. V shed 2 bases, J shed 0 bases, and the junction held 14 bases outside the gene matches. The CDR3 loop spans 19 amino acids. CDR1 is MNHEY, CDR2 SMNVEV, per germline (reference sequence). The CDR3 nucleotides are TGTGCCAGCAGTTTAAACCGAGGAGGCGGGGGAGATAGCACAGATACGCAGTATTTT. It is translated as CASSLNRGGGGDSTDTQYF.

This chain uses TRBV5-4 with TRBJ1-1, with TRBD1 matching over 12 bases. CDR3 size: 15 residues. Germline values: CDR1 SGHNT, CDR2 YYREEE (reference sequence). With V trimmed by 6 bases and J by 8 bases, 11 bases remained unmatched. The CDR3 sequence: CASTPRQGQGAEAFF. DNA of the CDR3: TGTGCCAGCACCCCACGACAGGGACAGGGGGCAGAAGCTTTCTTT. The full variable domain, completed using reference TRBV5-4 and TRBJ1-1, is ETGVTQSPTHLIKTRGQQVTLRCSSQSGHNTVSWYQQALGQGPQFIFQYYREEENGRGNFPPRFSGLQFPNYSSELNVNALELDDSALYLCASTPRQGQGAEAFFGQGTRLTVV.

This clonotype was seen more than once but under ten times. This chain uses TRBV19 with TRBJ1-5; unclear D gene. Germline V gene data show CDR1 as LNHDA and CDR2 as SQIVND (reference sequence). The CDR3 is 13 residues long. V was trimmed by 6 bases and J by 3 bases, leaving 9 bases between them. For the CDR3, the DNA is TGTGCCAGTAGCCTTCAGAACAATCAGCCCCAGCATTTT. Translated: CASSLQNNQPQHF.

This clonotype was seen a handful of times. This may arise from a read error, as a much more abundant clone is one base away. The chain joins TRBV20-1 to TRBJ2-1; D gene ambiguous. The CDR3 is made up of 14 amino acids. Germline V gene lookup returns CDR1 DFQATT and CDR2 SNEGSKA (reference sequence). V was shortened by 5 bases and J by 12 bases, with 23 bases between the two germline ends. In DNA form, the CDR3 reads TGCAGTGCTCATCAGACCCTGAGACGCACGGGGCAGTTCTTC. It codes for CSAHQTLRRTGQFF.

This clonotype was recorded at least ten times. This chain connects TRBV9 to TRBJ1-2, with a tentative D call TRBD1 (5 bases). The CDR3 length is 14 residues. In germline, CDR1 is SGDLS, CDR2 YYNGEE. The V end was cut by 4 bases, the J end by 2 bases, with 12 bases between. CDR3: CASSPWGDNYGYTF. In nucleotides, the CDR3 is TGTGCCAGCAGCCCCTGGGGGGACAACTATGGCTACACCTTC.

The sample holds many counts of this clonotype. One end of the junction does not line up with germline, which may come from a read error. V is TRBV2 and J is TRBJ2-2; tentatively, D is TRBD1 or TRBD2 (5 bases each). Looked up from germline, CDR1 is SNHLY and CDR2 is FYNNEI. CDR3 length equals 14 residues. The CDR3 sequence is CASTGTGNAGELFF. The CDR3 DNA sequence: TGTGCCAGCACTGGGACGGGGAACGCCGGGGAGCTGTTTTTT.

This chain links TRBV15 with TRBJ2-1; D may be TRBD2 (5 bases). Germline V lookup: CDR1 LNHNV, CDR2 YYDKDF (reference sequence). The CDR3 has 13 residues. Trimming left V 11 bases short and J 8 bases short, with 19 bases between. CDR3 region: CAASPGDQYEQFF. The CDR3 DNA is TGTGCCGCCTCGCCCGGGGATCAGTATGAGCAGTTCTTC.

This clonotype has a handful of counts. The chain has TRBV20-1 and TRBJ2-3; D possibly corresponds to TRBD1 (5 bases). Per the germline V gene, CDR1 is DFQATT and CDR2 is SNEGSKA (reference sequence). Between the trimmed V and J ends, which lost 6 bases and 6 bases, there was a span of 16 bases. The CDR3 contains 13 residues. DNA for the CDR3: TGCAGTGCCAGGAAGGGGCCTGGGGATACGCAGTATTTT. Its translation is CSARKGPGDTQYF.

This clonotype came up many times. The chain has TRBV2 and TRBJ2-5; tentative D call: TRBD2 (5 bases). The CDR3 is made up of 13 amino acids. Germline CDR1 SNHLY, CDR2 FYNNEI. Trimming took 10 bases from V and 5 from J, leaving 17 bases between them. The CDR3 DNA reads TGTGCCATCAAGACGAGGGTTGTTGAGACCCAGTACTTC. This codes for CAIKTRVVETQYF.

This clonotype was counted at least ten times. The chain joins TRBV20-1 to TRBJ2-3, with 8 positions matching TRBD2. CDR1 DFQATT and CDR2 SNEGSKA come from the germline V gene (reference sequence). This CDR3 comprises 17 residues. With 3 bases clipped from V and 5 bases from J, the junction kept 16 bases outside the gene matches. CDR3 DNA sequence: TGCAGTGCTAGGGCTCCCGTTCTAGGCGGGGGGCAAGATACGCAGTATTTT. Translation gives CSARAPVLGGGQDTQYF.

This rearrangement joins TRBV4-1 to TRBJ2-2, with TRBD2 matching over 9 bases. V was clipped by 4 bases and J by 4 bases; unmatched bases: 7. The CDR3 extends over 16 amino acids. Germline V gene lookup returns CDR1 MGHRA and CDR2 YSYEKL. The CDR3 region is CASSRRVAGATGELFF. In nucleotides, the CDR3 is TGCGCCAGCAGCCGGAGGGTAGCGGGAGCCACCGGGGAGCTGTTTTTT.

The chain employs TRBV9 and TRBJ2-7; 7 nucleotides match TRBD1. Germline V CDR1 and CDR2: SGDLS, YYNGEE. V lost 2 bases and J lost 6; bases outside the gene matches: 8. The CDR3 has 14 residues. The CDR3 nucleotides read TGTGCCAGCAGCGTTACAGGGGCTGCTTTCGAGCAGTACTTC. Protein: CASSVTGAAFEQYF.

This clonotype was seen many times. This chain uses TRBV7-3 with TRBJ2-3, with a possible D match to TRBD1 (6 bases). The CDR3 is 13 amino acids. Germline CDR1 is SGHTA and CDR2 is FQGTGA. V was pared by 5 bases and J by 3 bases, with 9 bases between. The CDR3 reads CASSPRGTDTQYF. Here the CDR3 DNA reads TGTGCCAGCAGCCCAAGGGGGACAGATACGCAGTATTTT.